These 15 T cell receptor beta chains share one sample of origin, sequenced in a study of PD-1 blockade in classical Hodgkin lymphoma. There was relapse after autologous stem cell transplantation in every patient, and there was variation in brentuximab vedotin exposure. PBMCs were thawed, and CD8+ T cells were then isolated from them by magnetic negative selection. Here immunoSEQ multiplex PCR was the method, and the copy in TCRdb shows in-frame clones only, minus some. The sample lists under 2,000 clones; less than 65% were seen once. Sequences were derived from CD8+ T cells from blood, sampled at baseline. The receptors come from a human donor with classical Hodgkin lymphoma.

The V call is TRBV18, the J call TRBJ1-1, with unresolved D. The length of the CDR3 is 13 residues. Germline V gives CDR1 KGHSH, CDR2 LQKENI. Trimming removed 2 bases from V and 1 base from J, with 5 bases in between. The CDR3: CASSPGGNTEAFF. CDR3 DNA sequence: TGTGCCAGCTCACCAGGCGGGAACACTGAAGCTTTCTTT.

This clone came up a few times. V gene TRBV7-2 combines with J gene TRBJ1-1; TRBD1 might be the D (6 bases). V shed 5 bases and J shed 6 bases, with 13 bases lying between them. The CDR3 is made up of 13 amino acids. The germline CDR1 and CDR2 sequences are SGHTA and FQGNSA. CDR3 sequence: CASSPGGISEAFF. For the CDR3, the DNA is TGTGCCAGCAGCCCTGGGGGCATCTCTGAAGCTTTCTTT.

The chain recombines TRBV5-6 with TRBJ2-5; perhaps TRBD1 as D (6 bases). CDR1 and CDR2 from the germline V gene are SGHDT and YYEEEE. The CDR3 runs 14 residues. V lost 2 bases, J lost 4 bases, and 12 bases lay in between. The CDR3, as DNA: TGTGCCAGCAGCTTTACAACAGGGAGAGAGACCCAGTACTTC. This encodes CASSFTTGRETQYF.

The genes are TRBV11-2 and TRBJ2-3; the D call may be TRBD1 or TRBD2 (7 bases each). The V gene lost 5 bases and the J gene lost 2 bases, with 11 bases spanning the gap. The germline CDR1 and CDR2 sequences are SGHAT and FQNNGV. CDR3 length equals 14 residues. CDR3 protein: CASSPGGVTDTQYF. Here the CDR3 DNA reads TGTGCCAGCAGCCCAGGGGGGGTCACAGATACGCAGTATTTT.

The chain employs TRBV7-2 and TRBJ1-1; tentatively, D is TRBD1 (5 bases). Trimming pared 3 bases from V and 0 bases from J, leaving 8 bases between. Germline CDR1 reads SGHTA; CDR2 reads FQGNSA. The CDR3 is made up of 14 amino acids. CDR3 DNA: TGTGCCAGCAGCTTCCGACAGTTGAACACTGAAGCTTTCTTT. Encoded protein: CASSFRQLNTEAFF.

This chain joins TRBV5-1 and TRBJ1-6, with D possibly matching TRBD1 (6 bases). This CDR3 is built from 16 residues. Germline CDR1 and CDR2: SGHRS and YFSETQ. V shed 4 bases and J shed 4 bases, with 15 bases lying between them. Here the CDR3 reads CASSRMTGPYNSPLHF. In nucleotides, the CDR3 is TGCGCCAGCAGCAGAATGACAGGCCCTTATAATTCACCCCTCCACTTT.

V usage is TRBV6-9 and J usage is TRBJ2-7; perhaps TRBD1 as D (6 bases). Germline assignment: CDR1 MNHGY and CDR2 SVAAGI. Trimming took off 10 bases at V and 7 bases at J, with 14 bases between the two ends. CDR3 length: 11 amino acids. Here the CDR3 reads CATISGAEQYF. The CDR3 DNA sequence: TGTGCCACCATCTCAGGGGCAGAGCAGTACTTC.

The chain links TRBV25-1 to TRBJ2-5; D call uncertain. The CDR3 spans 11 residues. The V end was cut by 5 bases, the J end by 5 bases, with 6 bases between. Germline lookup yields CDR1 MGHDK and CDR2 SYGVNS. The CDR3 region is CASSPHETQYF. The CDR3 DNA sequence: TGTGCCAGCAGTCCCCACGAGACCCAGTACTTC.

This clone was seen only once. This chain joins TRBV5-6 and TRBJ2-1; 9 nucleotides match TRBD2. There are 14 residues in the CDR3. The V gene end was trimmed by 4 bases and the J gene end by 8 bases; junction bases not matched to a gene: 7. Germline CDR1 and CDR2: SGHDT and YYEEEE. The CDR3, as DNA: TGTGCCAGCAGCCCGGGACTAGCAGGGCATGAGCAGTTCTTC. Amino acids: CASSPGLAGHEQFF.

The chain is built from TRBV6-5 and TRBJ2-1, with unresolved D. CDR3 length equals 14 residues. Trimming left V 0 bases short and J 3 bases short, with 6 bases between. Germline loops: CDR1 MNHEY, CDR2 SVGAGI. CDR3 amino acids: CASSYSFGYNEQFF. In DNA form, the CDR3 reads TGTGCCAGCAGTTACTCGTTCGGCTACAATGAGCAGTTCTTC.

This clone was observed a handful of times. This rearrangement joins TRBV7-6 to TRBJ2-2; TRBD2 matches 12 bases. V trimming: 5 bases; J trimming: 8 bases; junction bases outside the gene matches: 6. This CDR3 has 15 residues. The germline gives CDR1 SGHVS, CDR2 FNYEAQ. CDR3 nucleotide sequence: TGTGCCAGCAGCCCTCTAGCGGGGGGGCTTGGGGAGCTGTTTTTT. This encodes CASSPLAGGLGELFF.

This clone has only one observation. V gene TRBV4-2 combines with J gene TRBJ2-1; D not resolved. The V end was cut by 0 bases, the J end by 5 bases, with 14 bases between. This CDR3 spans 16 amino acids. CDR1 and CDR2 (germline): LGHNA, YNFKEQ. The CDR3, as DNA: TGTGCCAGCAGCCAAGAGTTCCCCACCAATGACAATGAGCAGTTCTTC. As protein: CASSQEFPTNDNEQFF.

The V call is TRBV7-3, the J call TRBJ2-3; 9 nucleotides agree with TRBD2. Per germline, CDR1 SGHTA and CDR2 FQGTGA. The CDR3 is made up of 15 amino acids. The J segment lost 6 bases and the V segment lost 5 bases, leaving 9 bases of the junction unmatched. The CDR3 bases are TGTGCCAGCAGCCTGGTCGGGCTAGCGGGGGATACGCAGTATTTT. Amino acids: CASSLVGLAGDTQYF. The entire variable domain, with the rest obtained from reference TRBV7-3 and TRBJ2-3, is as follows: GAGVSQTPSNKVTEKGKYVELRCDPISGHTALYWYRQSLGQGPEFLIYFQGTGAADDSGLPNDRFFAVRPEGSVSTLKIQRTERGDSAVYLCASSLVGLAGDTQYFGPGTRLTVL.

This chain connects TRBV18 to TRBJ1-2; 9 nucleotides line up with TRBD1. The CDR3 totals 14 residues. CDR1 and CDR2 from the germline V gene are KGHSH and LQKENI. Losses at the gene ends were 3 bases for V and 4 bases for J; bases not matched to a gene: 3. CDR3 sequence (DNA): TGTGCCAGCTCACCGGGACAGGGACTCTATGGCTACACCTTC. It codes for CASSPGQGLYGYTF.

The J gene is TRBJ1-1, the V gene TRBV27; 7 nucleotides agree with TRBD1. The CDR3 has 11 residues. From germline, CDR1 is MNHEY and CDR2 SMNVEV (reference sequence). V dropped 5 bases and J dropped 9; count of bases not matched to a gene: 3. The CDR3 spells CASSGGQKAFF. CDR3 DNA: TGTGCCAGCAGTGGGGGACAGAAAGCTTTCTTT.